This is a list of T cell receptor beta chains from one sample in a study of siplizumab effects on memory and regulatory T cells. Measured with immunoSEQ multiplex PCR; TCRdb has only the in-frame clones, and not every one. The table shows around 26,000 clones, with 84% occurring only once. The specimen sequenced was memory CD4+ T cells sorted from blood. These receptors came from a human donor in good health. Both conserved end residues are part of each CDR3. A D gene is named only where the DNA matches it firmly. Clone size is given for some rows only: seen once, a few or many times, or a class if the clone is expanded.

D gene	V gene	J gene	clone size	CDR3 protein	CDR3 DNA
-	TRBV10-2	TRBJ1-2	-	CASSITRNYGYTF	TGCGCCAGCAGCATCACACGTAACTATGGCTACACCTTC
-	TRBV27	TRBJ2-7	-	CASSLTTNSYEQYF	TGTGCCAGCAGTTTAACGACAAATTCATACGAGCAGTACTTC
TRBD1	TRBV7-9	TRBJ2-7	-	CASSPRTGGVYEQYF	TGTGCCAGCAGCCCGCGAACAGGGGGAGTTTACGAGCAGTACTTC
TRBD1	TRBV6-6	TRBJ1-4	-	CASSYSDRGGEKLFF	TGTGCCAGCAGTTATTCGGACAGGGGTGGCGAAAAACTGTTTTTT
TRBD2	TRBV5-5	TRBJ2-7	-	CASSFNGLAVRTEQYF	TGTGCCAGCAGCTTCAATGGACTAGCGGTTCGTACGGAGCAGTACTTC
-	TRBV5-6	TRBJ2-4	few	CASSFFSGDIQYF	TGTGCCAGCAGCTTTTTTTCCGGGGACATTCAGTACTTC
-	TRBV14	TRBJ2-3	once	CASSQGRPSLTTDTQYF	TGTGCCAGCAGCCAGGGACGACCCTCTCTTACCACAGATACGCAGTATTTT
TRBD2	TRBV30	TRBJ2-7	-	CAWSGSGRRYEQYF	TGTGCCTGGAGTGGAAGCGGGAGGCGATACGAGCAGTACTTC
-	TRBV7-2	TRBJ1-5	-	CASSLLGPSQPQHF	TGTGCCAGCAGCTTACTTGGACCGAGTCAGCCCCAGCATTTT
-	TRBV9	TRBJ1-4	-	CASSVGRSTNEKLFF	TGTGCCAGCAGCGTAGGCCGCTCAACTAATGAAAAACTGTTTTTT
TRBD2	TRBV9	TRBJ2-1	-	CASSVGAGGPPDEQFF	TGTGCCAGCAGCGTAGGGGCGGGAGGGCCCCCCGATGAGCAGTTCTTC
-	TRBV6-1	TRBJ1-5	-	CASSTGGRRGQPQHF	TGTGCCAGCAGTACCGGTGGGAGACGAGGACAGCCCCAGCATTTT
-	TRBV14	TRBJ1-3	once	CASSQERASGNTIYF	TGTGCCAGCAGCCAAGAGAGGGCCTCTGGAAACACCATATATTTT
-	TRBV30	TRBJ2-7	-	CAWSDETSYEQYF	TGTGCCTGGAGTGATGAGACTAGCTACGAGCAGTACTTC
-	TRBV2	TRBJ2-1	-	CASNPEGGLAQFF	TGTGCCAGCAACCCGGAGGGGGGGTTGGCTCAGTTCTTC
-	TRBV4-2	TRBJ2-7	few	CASSQGPGEYEQYF	TGTGCCAGCAGCCAAGGGCCCGGCGAGTACGAGCAGTACTTC
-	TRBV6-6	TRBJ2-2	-	CASSVLQGAGELFF	TGTGCCAGCAGTGTTCTACAGGGCGCCGGGGAGCTGTTTTTT